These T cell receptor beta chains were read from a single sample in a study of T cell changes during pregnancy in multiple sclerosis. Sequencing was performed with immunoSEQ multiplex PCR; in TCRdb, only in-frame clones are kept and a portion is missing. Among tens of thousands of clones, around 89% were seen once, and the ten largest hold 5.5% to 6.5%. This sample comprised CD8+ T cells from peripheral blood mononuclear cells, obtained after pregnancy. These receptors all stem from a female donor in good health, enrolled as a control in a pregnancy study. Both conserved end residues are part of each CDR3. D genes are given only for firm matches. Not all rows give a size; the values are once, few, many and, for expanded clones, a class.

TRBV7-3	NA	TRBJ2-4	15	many	TGTGCCAGCAGCTTAGGGGCAGGAACCAAAAACATTCAGTACTTC	CASSLGAGTKNIQYF
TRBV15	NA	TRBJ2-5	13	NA	TGTGCCACTAGGGGGAGGGTCCAAGAGACCCAGTACTTC	CATRGRVQETQYF
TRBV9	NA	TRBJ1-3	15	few	TGTGCCAGCAGCGTAATGGGGGCAGCTGGAAACACCATATATTTT	CASSVMGAAGNTIYF
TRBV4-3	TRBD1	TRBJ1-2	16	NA	TGCGCCAGCAGCCAGGACCGGGACAGTGCCCCCTATGGCTACACCTTC	CASSQDRDSAPYGYTF
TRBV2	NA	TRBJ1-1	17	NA	TGTGCCAGCAGTGAAAGGCAGGGGAGCATGATGAACACTGAAGCTTTCTTT	CASSERQGSMMNTEAFF
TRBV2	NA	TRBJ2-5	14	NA	TGTGCCAGCAGTGACTTGCGGTCACAAGAGACCCAGTACTTC	CASSDLRSQETQYF
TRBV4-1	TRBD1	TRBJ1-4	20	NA	TGCGCCAGCAGTAAAAGGGAGGTGCGGGACAGGGGGCTCATGGCTGAAAAACTGTTTTTT	CASSKREVRDRGLMAEKLFF
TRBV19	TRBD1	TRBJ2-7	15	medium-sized	TGTGCCAGTAGTATAGCCCGGGACAGGGGCTACGAGCAGTACTTC	CASSIARDRGYEQYF
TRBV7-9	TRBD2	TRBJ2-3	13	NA	TGTGCCAGCAGTCGGGGGGGCGCAGATACGCAGTATTTT	CASSRGGADTQYF
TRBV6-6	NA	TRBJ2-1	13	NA	TGTGCCAGCAGAACACAGGTGGATGGGGAGCAGTTCTTC	CASRTQVDGEQFF
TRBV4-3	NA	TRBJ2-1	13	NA	TGCGCCAGCAGCCAAGCCCCTTACAATGAGCAGTTCTTC	CASSQAPYNEQFF
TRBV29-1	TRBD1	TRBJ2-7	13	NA	TGCAGCGTTGAAACAGGGGGCTCTTACGAGCAGTACTTC	CSVETGGSYEQYF
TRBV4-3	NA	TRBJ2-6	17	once	TGCGCCAGCAGCCTGGTTATGGGGCGTTCTGGGGCCAACGTCCTGACTTTC	CASSLVMGRSGANVLTF
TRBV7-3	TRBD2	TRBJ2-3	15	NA	TGTGCCAGCAGCTTAACCGGGGGGGACGGGGATACGCAGTATTTT	CASSLTGGDGDTQYF
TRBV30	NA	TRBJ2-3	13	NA	TGTGCCTGGAGTGCCGGAGGGGGCGATACGCAGTATTTT	CAWSAGGGDTQYF
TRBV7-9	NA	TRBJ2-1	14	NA	TGTGCCAGCAGCCCCCGGGACTTTTATGGTGAGCAGTTCTTC	CASSPRDFYGEQFF
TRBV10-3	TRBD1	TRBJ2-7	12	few	TGTGCCATCAGGGTATTACAGGGACAGCTCTACTTC	CAIRVLQGQLYF
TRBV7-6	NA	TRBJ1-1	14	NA	TGTGCCAGCAGCTTAGCCGGGGGTCTCCCTGAAGCTTTCTTT	CASSLAGGLPEAFF
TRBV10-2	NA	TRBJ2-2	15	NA	TGCGCCAGCAGTGAGGACAGAGCGAACACCGGGGAGCTGTTTTTT	CASSEDRANTGELFF
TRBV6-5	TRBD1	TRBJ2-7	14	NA	TGTGCCAGCAGTTACGGTGACAGGGCTTACGAGCAGTACTTC	CASSYGDRAYEQYF
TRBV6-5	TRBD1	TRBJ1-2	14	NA	TGTGCCAGCAGTTCGGGACAGGGAATCCATGGCTACACCTTC	CASSSGQGIHGYTF
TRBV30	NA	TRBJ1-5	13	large	TGTGCCTGGAGTCCGCCGGGGGGAGAGCCCCAGCATTTT	CAWSPPGGEPQHF
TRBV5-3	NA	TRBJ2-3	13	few	TGTGCCAGAAGCTTGGCGGTTACAGATACGCAGTATTTT	CARSLAVTDTQYF
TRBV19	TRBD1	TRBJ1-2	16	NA	TGTGCCAGTAGTACCCCATGGGGACAGGGCAACTATGGCTACACCTTC	CASSTPWGQGNYGYTF
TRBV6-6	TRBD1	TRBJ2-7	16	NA	TGTGCCAGCAGTTACTCACCGGGACAGGGATTTGGTGAGCAGTACTTC	CASSYSPGQGFGEQYF
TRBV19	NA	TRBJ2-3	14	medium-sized	TGTGCCAGTAGTAATAGTTTAGAGGCAGATACGCAGTATTTT	CASSNSLEADTQYF
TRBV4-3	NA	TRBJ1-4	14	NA	TGCGCCAGCAGCGAGGGATCAACTAATGAAAAACTGTTTTTT	CASSEGSTNEKLFF
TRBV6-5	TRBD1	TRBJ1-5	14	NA	TGTGCCAGCAGTTACTCAGGGGGCGATCAGCCCCAGCATTTT	CASSYSGGDQPQHF
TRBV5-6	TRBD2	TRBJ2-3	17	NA	TGTGCCAGCAGCTTGGGGGGTTGGCGGGGGGGCACAGATACGCAGTATTTT	CASSLGGWRGGTDTQYF
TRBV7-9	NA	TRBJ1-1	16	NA	TGTGCCAGCAGCCCACCCACAGGGCCCATGAACACTGAAGCTTTCTTT	CASSPPTGPMNTEAFF
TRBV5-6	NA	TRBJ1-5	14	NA	TGTGCCAGCGGGGGGACTTATAGCAATCAGCCCCAGCATTTT	CASGGTYSNQPQHF
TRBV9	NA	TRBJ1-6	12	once	TGTGCCAGCAGCCCATCAAATTCACCCCTCCACTTT	CASSPSNSPLHF
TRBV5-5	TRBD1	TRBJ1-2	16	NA	TGTGCCAGCAGCTTGGAAAGGGACAGATACAACTATGGCTACACCTTC	CASSLERDRYNYGYTF
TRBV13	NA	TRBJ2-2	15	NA	TGTGCCAGCAGCTTAACCGACAGAAACACCGGGGAGCTGTTTTTT	CASSLTDRNTGELFF
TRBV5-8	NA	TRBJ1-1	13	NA	TGTGCCAGCAGCTTGGGAAACACAGGTCTAGCTTTCTTT	CASSLGNTGLAFF
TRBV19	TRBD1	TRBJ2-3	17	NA	TGTGCCAGTCCCGGGACAGGGGAATTTGGGTTCACAGATACGCAGTATTTT	CASPGTGEFGFTDTQYF
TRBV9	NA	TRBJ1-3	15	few	TGTGCCAGCAGCGTAGACCAGGGGACTGGAAACACCATATATTTT	CASSVDQGTGNTIYF
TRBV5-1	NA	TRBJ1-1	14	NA	TGCGCCAGCAGCTTGGCCCTGACGAGGACTGAAGCTTTCTTT	CASSLALTRTEAFF
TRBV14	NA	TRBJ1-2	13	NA	TGTGCCAGCAGCTCCTTAGTTAACTATGGCTACACCTTC	CASSSLVNYGYTF